This T cell receptor (beta chain) originates from a study of OX40 agonist ivuxolimab in advanced cancers. The wider study: Earlier anti-PD-1, anti-PD-L1 or anti-CTLA-4 therapy was permitted; around 40% had received some. Partial responses were recorded for three patients, including one with hepatocellular carcinoma and two with cutaneous melanoma.

A word on this clone: No antigen is known for it.

Whole-study findings and limits: At doses 0.1 to 3.0 mg/kg, CD4+ and CD8+ clones expanded.

The CDR3 has 12 amino acids. Germline CDR1 reads MDHEN; CDR2 reads SYDVKM. Trimming removed 10 bases at V and 0 bases at J, with 10 bases between. The repertoire was sequenced with immunoSEQ multiplex PCR; TCRdb's copy has only in-frame clones and lacks some. The table lists 35,000 to 45,000 clones, around 87% of them singletons, with 4% to 5% in the top ten. The J gene is TRBJ2-7, the V gene TRBV28; D might be TRBD2 (6 bases). The source is an adult with an advanced solid tumor such as melanoma, head and neck, liver or kidney cancer. Sequencing was performed on CD4+ or CD8+ T cells sorted from blood, taken in a trial of the OX40 agonist ivuxolimab. The CDR3 sequence: CATGTVSYEQYF. In nucleotides, the CDR3 is TGTGCCACGGGGACTGTCTCCTACGAGCAGTACTTC.